This T cell receptor (beta chain) was observed in a study of blood T cell repertoires in COVID-19. Study at large: Samples came from the United States, Italy and Spain, spanning acute and convalescent COVID-19. Nucleic acid was either cDNA or gDNA, and it came from T cells, B-cell-depleted T cells, or PBMCs.

As handled by the study authors: Scientists estimated how many nucleated cells there were by amplifying reference gene primers. This table comes from immunoSEQ multiplex PCR, and its TCRdb copy is limited to in-frame clones, with some not included. Clone size and the V and J calls come from that table; the DNA yielded D and trimming. Seen here are some 130,000 clones, approximately 78% observed once, and the top ten hold roughly 11%. The specimen was peripheral blood. The TCR comes from a man in his sixties who had recovered from COVID-19.

The CDR3: CATSIYGSVNEQFF. The DNA of the CDR3 is TGTGCCACCAGCATATACGGGAGTGTCAATGAGCAGTTCTTC. The chain employs TRBV15 and TRBJ2-1; D might be TRBD2 (6 bases). The ends were cut back, 4 bases at V and 6 bases at J, with 13 bases in the middle. CDR3 size: 14 residues. Germline values: CDR1 LNHNV, CDR2 YYDKDF (reference sequence).